This T cell receptor beta chain was retrieved from a study of beta chain features in type 1 diabetes. Whole-study context: Examination spanned 100 million to 120 million sorted cells from all samples.

cDNA synthesis used the whole RNA isolate, giving expressed TCRB sequences. The assay was immunoSEQ multiplex PCR, and TCRdb's table has in-frame clones only and misses some. The table has hundreds of thousands of clones, about 14% seen once. CD4+ cells of the naive, central memory, regulatory and stem cell-like memory types were sorted via CD45RO/CCR7/CD25/CD127/CD95/CD27. Findings and limits, study-wide: Shorter templates might be favored by PCR, equally in patients and controls. Fewer junction insertions and more nucleotide deletions appeared in type 1 diabetes patients.

This clone occurred a few times. The antigen is unknown. The CDR3 extends over 16 amino acids. V lost 4 bases and J lost 1; bases outside the gene matches: 7. The germline V gene has CDR1 ENHRY and CDR2 SYGVKD. This sequence originates from a man younger than 35 in good health. The sample comprised naive CD4+ T cells from blood. This chain connects TRBV10-3 to TRBJ2-1, with 7 positions matching TRBD2. CDR3 region: CAISGATSPSYNEQFF. CDR3 coding DNA: TGTGCCATCAGTGGTGCGACTAGCCCGTCCTACAATGAGCAGTTCTTC.